This TCR beta chain was documented in a study of T cell responses to AZD1222 COVID-19 vaccine. The CDR3 spans 15 residues. Germline V gives CDR1 SGHAT, CDR2 FQNNGV. Trimming cost V 2 bases and J 1 base, with 11 bases left between them. As concerns this clone: The antigen is unknown.

Points from the study as a whole: Clonal diversity may have been underestimated in mostly white British donors. Vaccine-related CD4 TCRs covered spike, predominating at 160-218 and 743-854.

Measured with immunoSEQ multiplex PCR; TCRdb has only the in-frame clones, and not every one. The sample yields about 120,000 clones, roughly 92% seen once. This chain uses TRBV11-2 with TRBJ2-5; D gene unclear. This specimen consisted of peripheral blood, obtained 28 days after the second AZD1222 dose. The TCR originated in an adult who received the AZD1222 COVID-19 vaccine. The CDR3 sequence is CASSLLGGSQETQYF. The CDR3 DNA reads as TGTGCCAGCAGCTTATTGGGCGGCAGCCAAGAGACCCAGTACTTC. Variable domain in full (rest from reference TRBV11-2 and TRBJ2-5): EAGVAQSPRYKIIEKRQSVAFWCNPISGHATLYWYQQILGQGPKLLIQFQNNGVVDDSQLPKDRFSAERLKGVDSTLKIQPAKLEDSAVYLCASSLLGGSQETQYFGPGTRLLVL.